This entry describes one T cell receptor (beta chain). Antigen: not known. The CDR3 is 13 amino acids. Germline loops: CDR1 SGHNT, CDR2 YYREEE (reference sequence). The PCR ran on 60 Vbeta and 13 Jbeta primers. TCRdb's table, derived via immunoSEQ multiplex PCR, lists solely in-frame clones and lacks some. The sample shows about 200,000 clones, around 73% of them seen only once. These data come from a study of cytomegalovirus exposure and HLA in healthy donors. Study-wide results and limits: With high specificity and sensitivity, the classifier reportedly diagnosed cytomegalovirus status. An analysis was carried out at a later point. It showed that HLA-associated TCR beta chains were more clonally expanded than equally common non-associated chains.

This TCR derives from a male donor in good health and CMV-seronegative. V gene TRBV5-4 combines with J gene TRBJ2-7; D uncertain. The end of the DNA aligns better with TRBJ2-5, so the J call may be wrong. Sequencing was carried out using PBMCs. The CDR3 nucleotides read TGTGCCAGCAGCTGGGCAGCCCAAGAGACCCAGTACTTC. Protein: CASSWAAQETQYF.